Here is one TCR beta chain with its context. The CDR3 loop spans 14 amino acids. V dropped 2 bases and J dropped 3 bases, with 10 bases sitting between them. Using its own MiXCR run on the RT-PCR reads, TCRdb lists one record per CDR3 protein. The table records hundreds of thousands of distinct CDR3 sequences, approximately 15% of them present only once. Material for sequencing was memory CD4+ T cells from blood. The chain is built from TRBV12-3 or TRBV12-4 and TRBJ1-1; D remains ambiguous. The TCR was taken from a female donor in good health, serving as a healthy control. The CDR3 nucleotides read TGTGCCAGCAGTTTAATAACTAGCGACACTGAAGCTTTCTTT. Protein: CASSLITSDTEAFF.